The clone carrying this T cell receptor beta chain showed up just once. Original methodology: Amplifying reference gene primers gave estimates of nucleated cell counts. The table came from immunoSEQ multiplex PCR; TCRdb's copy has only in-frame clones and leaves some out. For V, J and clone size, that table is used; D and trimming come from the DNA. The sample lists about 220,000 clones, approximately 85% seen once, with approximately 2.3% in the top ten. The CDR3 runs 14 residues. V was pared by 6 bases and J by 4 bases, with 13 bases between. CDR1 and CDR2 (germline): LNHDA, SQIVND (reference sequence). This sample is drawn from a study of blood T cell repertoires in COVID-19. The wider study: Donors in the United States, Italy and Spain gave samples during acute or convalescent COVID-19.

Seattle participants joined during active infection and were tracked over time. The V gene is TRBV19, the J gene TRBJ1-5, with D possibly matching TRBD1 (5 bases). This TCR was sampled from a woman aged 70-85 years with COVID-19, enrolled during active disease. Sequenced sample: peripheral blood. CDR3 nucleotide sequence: TGTGCCAGTAGAATCTCTGACAGTAATCAGCCCCAGCATTTT. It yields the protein CASRISDSNQPQHF.